Below, 12 T cell receptor beta chains from the same sample are listed, as sequenced in a study of CD4 T cells in relation to SARS-CoV-2 and coronaviruses. These TCRs are of unknown antigen specificity. CD4+ T cells from unexposed donors were obtained before the COVID-19 pandemic (2011-2018). CD4+ T cells were isolated from the cells after around 9 days of culture. Generated by immunoSEQ multiplex PCR, the TCRdb table keeps only in-frame clones and is missing some. The data hold some 16,000 clones, with about 82% observed a single time. The specimen sequenced was CD4+ T cells from PBMCs, cultured in vitro. These receptors all come from a human donor in good health.

The chain carries TRBV10-3 and TRBJ2-2, with TRBD1 matching over 11 bases. This CDR3 has 18 residues. V shed 7 bases, J shed 0 bases, and the junction held 10 bases outside the gene matches. The germline V gene encodes CDR1 ENHRY and CDR2 SYGVKD. The CDR3 loop is CAITRTGGTLPNTGELFF. The CDR3 DNA is TGTGCCATCACCAGGACAGGGGGCACCCTACCGAACACCGGGGAGCTGTTTTTT.

The chain joins TRBV28 to TRBJ1-1, with 9 positions matching TRBD1. CDR1 and CDR2 from the germline V gene are MDHEN and SYDVKM. CDR3 length equals 16 residues. With 5 bases clipped from V and 0 bases from J, the junction kept 7 bases outside the gene matches. The CDR3 loop reads CASSAPGQGMNTEAFF. CDR3 bases: TGTGCCAGCAGTGCGCCGGGACAGGGAATGAACACTGAAGCTTTCTTT.

This rearrangement joins TRBV7-9 to TRBJ2-3, with D maybe TRBD1 (6 bases). The CDR3 contains 14 residues. Germline V gene lookup returns CDR1 SEHNR and CDR2 FQNEAQ (reference sequence). V dropped 5 bases and J dropped 5 bases, with 14 bases sitting between them. The CDR3: CASSAPGVGDTQYF. Here the CDR3 DNA reads TGTGCCAGCAGCGCTCCAGGGGTAGGAGATACGCAGTATTTT.

The rearrangement links TRBV5-6 to TRBJ1-1; D unresolved. Deletions cut 4 bases from V and 5 bases from J, with 18 bases between. The CDR3 spans 15 residues. The germline gives CDR1 SGHDT, CDR2 YYEEEE. Here the CDR3 reads CASSPTTNIFTEAFF. The CDR3 nucleotides read TGTGCCAGCAGCCCGACCACCAACATTTTTACTGAAGCTTTCTTT.

The chain uses TRBV5-6 and TRBJ2-7; 10 bases map to TRBD2. Germline CDR1 is SGHDT and CDR2 is YYEEEE. Trimming removed 0 bases from V and 6 bases from J; junction bases left unmatched: 6. This CDR3 has 15 amino acids. This chain's CDR3 is CASSLVGLAVSEQYF. The CDR3 DNA reads TGTGCCAGCAGCTTGGTAGGACTAGCGGTCTCCGAGCAGTACTTC. Filled out from reference TRBV5-6 and TRBJ2-7, the complete variable domain reads DAGVTQSPTHLIKTRGQQVTLRCSPKSGHDTVSWYQQALGQGPQFIFQYYEEEERQRGNFPDRFSGHQFPNYSSELNVNALLLGDSALYLCASSLVGLAVSEQYFGPGTRLTVT.

The sample holds a few counts of this clone. The chain carries TRBV3-1 (or the pseudogene TRBV3-2) and TRBJ1-1; D is undetermined. V shed 1 base and J shed 3 bases, with 9 bases lying between them. The CDR3 consists of 14 residues. Germline CDR1 reads LGHDT; CDR2 reads YNNKEL (reference sequence). CDR3 region: CASSQAGSYTEAFF. The CDR3 nucleotides are TGTGCCAGCAGCCAAGCCGGCAGCTACACTGAAGCTTTCTTT.

This clone appeared a single time. This chain connects TRBV12-5 to TRBJ2-7; D not certain. Deletions cut 8 bases from V and 2 bases from J, with 7 bases between. Germline CDR1 LGHNT, CDR2 FRNRAP. The CDR3 has 11 amino acids. In DNA, the CDR3 is TGTGCTAGTACTTCGACCTACGAGCAGTACTTC. Its protein is CASTSTYEQYF. Complete variable domain (other parts from reference TRBV12-5 and TRBJ2-7): DARVTQTPRHKVTEMGQEVTMRCQPILGHNTVFWYRQTMMQGLELLAYFRNRAPLDDSGMPKDRFSAEMPDATLATLKIQPSEPRDSAVYFCASTSTYEQYFGPGTRLTVT.

V is TRBV24-1 and J is TRBJ2-3; 7 bases align to TRBD1. The CDR3 has 14 amino acids. V was clipped by 2 bases and J by 5 bases; unmatched bases: 3. CDR1 KGHDR and CDR2 SFDVKD come from the germline V gene. This chain's CDR3 is CATSDWQGEDTQYF. The CDR3 DNA is TGTGCCACCAGTGATTGGCAGGGGGAAGATACGCAGTATTTT.

V gene TRBV10-3 combines with J gene TRBJ2-5; 8 bases map to TRBD2. The length of the CDR3 is 13 residues. Germline V gene lookup returns CDR1 ENHRY and CDR2 SYGVKD. CDR3 region: CAIRGTGGETQYF. The CDR3 nucleotides are TGTGCGATAAGGGGCACGGGAGGGGAGACCCAGTACTTC.

Only one count was recorded for this clone. The chain recombines TRBV28 with TRBJ2-7; 8 bases fit TRBD1. The CDR3 loop spans 15 amino acids. Germline lookup yields CDR1 MDHEN and CDR2 SYDVKM. V lost 5 bases to trimming and J lost 6 bases; unmatched junction nucleotides: 12. DNA for the CDR3: TGTGCCAGCAGTGGGACCGACAGGGGTGCGGCCGAGCAGTACTTC. Translation: CASSGTDRGAAEQYF.

The rearrangement uses TRBV18 and TRBJ2-3; TRBD2 is a possible D gene (5 bases). CDR1 and CDR2 from the germline V gene are KGHSH and LQKENI. With 3 bases removed from V and 2 bases from J, the gap between germline ends came to 15 bases. There are 16 residues in the CDR3. CDR3 in DNA: TGTGCCAGCTCACCGATTTATAACGGGAACACAGATACGCAGTATTTT. It encodes CASSPIYNGNTDTQYF.

V is TRBV7-3 and J is TRBJ2-1; 11 bases line up with TRBD2. The length of the CDR3 is 17 residues. In germline, CDR1 is SGHTA, CDR2 FQGTGA. V shed 1 base and J 9 bases; nucleotides not matched to a gene: 11. CDR3 bases: TGTGCCAGCAGCTTAATAGCGGGGACTAGCGGAAGAGGTGAGCAGTTCTTC. Translation: CASSLIAGTSGRGEQFF.